This T cell receptor (beta chain) comes out of a study of blood T cells in healthy people across ages (dated by TCRdb to the mid-2010s). Broadly, across the study: In model experiments, roughly one uniquely barcoded TCR beta cDNA molecule per two T cells was captured by template switching. To avoid experimental bias, donors of different ages were spread randomly across the sequencing lanes. The donors were split into four age groups: young (average about 16 years), middle-aged (about 40), aged (62) and long-lived (about 82). To track age-related changes in TCR beta repertoire diversity, the study relied on deep sequencing normalized with unique cDNA molecular identifiers. Two additional independent replicas of 1 million unique cDNA reads from the same blood draw were analyzed for two donors (one aged 18 to 30 and one aged 80 or older). The investigation overall reported the following: Because the CMV infection status of the donors was unknown, age-related changes in expanded clonotypes may potentially have been confounded. As age increased, observed TCR beta diversity per million T cells dropped in a roughly linear way, and a significant reduction was already evident by age 40. Total diversity estimates from one million sequenced T cells were considered lower bounds and underestimates. Compared with the aged group, the long-lived group had more naive CD4+ T cells, fewer expanded clones and increased TCR diversity, a pattern suggesting age selection. Bulk unsorted PBMC profiling prevented conclusive comparison of naive and antigen-experienced compartments. Observed TCR beta diversity correlated strongly with the percentage of naive T cells measured by flow cytometry.

The 39 donors, aged about 6 to 95 years, were systemically healthy Caucasian individuals from Russia. Each donor gave about 11 milliliters of peripheral blood, drawn into EDTA-treated Vacutainer tubes. Ficoll-Paque density-gradient centrifugation was used to isolate PBMCs, with at least 6.5 million per sample. Trizol reagent was used to extract total RNA from the PBMCs, yielding at least 5.5 micrograms per sample. Naive CD45RAhigh/CD27high T cell percentages were measured by flow cytometry on a PBMC aliquot from every donor. Unmatched junction bases come to 7, with V trimmed by 3 bases and J by 4 bases. Per the germline V gene, SGHDT is the CDR1 and YYEEEE is the CDR2. The CDR3 numbers 17 residues from cysteine through phenylalanine. The DNA shown is the 51-base CDR3, in frame from base 1. The library was prepared using 5' RACE. Sequenced on an Illumina HiSeq 2500. A second PCR of about 7 to 12 cycles was run with a J-beta primer mix and a sample-barcoded 5' primer. A template-switch 5' adaptor carrying 12 random nucleotides introduced a unique molecular identifier onto each TCR beta cDNA molecule. Each sample yielded at least 3 million CDR3-containing paired-end reads. The Mint cDNA synthesis kit, primed by a TRBC-specific oligonucleotide, was used to synthesize first-strand cDNA from all RNA. All cDNA was treated with uracil-DNA glycosylase and then went through a first 18-cycle PCR with the universal primers M1SS and BC2_uni_R. From the authors' description of their analysis: Normalization of each sample was performed by random selection of 1 million high-quality reads, each carrying a distinct molecular identifier. Reads with shared molecular identifiers were discarded instead of being binned into consensus sequences. CDR3 identification, clonotype clustering and error correction used MiTCR with a Q25 quality threshold and the strictest error-elimination algorithm. Lower-bound total TCR beta diversity was estimated with a nonparametric unseen species model using Euler transformation. TCRdb reanalyzed the raw reads on its own, using fastp at Q25 for trimming and MiXCR for clone calling, and kept in-frame beta chains. Rows with one shared CDR3 protein collapse into an entry with the most common genes and DNA. Here the V and J calls rest on TCRdb's processing, not on the authors' analysis. A total of hundreds of thousands of distinct CDR3 sequences appear in this sample, about 30% of them only once. Of the sample, around 15% falls within the top ten clones.

A few counts support this clonotype. The antigen this receptor binds is unknown. Base quality data are lacking; no much larger clone is found one base away. The chain couples TRBV5-6 to TRBJ2-3, with 14 bases aligning to TRBD2. Sequenced input: blood. The receptor was isolated from a woman older than 75 in good health. The sequenced DNA: TGTGCCAGCAGCTCGGCGGGGACTAGCGGGGGCCCAGATACGCAGTATTTT. Its product reads: CASSSAGTSGGPDTQYF.